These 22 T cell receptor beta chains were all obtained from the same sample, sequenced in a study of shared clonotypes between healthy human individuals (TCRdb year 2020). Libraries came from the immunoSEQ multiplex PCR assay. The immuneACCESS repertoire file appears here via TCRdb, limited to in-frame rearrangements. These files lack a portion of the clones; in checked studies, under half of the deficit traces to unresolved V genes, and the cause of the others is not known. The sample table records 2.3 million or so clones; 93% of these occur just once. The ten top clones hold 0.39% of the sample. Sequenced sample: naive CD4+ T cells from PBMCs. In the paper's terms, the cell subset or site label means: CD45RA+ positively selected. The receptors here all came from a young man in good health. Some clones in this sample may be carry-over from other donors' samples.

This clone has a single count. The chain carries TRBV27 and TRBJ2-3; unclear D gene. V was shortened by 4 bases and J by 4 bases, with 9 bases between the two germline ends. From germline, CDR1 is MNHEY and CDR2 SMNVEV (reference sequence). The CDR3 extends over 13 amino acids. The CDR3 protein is CASSSPGADTQYF. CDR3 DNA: TGTGCCAGCAGTTCCCCAGGTGCAGATACGCAGTATTTT.

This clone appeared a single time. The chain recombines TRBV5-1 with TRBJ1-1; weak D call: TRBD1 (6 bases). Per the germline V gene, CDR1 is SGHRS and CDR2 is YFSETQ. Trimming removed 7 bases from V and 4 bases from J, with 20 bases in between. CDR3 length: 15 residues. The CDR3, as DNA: TGCGCCAGCGGAAGCTGGGGCAGGGGTGGCACTGAAGCTTTCTTT. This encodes CASGSWGRGGTEAFF.

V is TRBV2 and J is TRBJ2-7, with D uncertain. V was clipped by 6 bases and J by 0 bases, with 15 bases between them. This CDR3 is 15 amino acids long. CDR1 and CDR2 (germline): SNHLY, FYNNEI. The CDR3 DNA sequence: TGTGCCAGCAGCCGCGTGGCGTTAGACTCCTACGAGCAGTACTTC. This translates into CASSRVALDSYEQYF.

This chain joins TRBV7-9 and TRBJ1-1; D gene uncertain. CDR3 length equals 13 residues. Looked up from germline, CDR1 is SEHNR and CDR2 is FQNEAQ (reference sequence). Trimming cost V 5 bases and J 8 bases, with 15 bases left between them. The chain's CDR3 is CASSPSGLTEAFF. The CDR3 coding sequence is TGTGCCAGCAGCCCCTCCGGGCTGACGGAAGCTTTCTTT.

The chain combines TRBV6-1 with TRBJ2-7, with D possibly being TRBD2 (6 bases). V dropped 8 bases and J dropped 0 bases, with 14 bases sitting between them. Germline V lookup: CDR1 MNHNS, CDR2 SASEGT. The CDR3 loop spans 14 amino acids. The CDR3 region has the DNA TGTGCCAGCCAGCGAGGGCGGGACTCCTACGAGCAGTACTTC. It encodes CASQRGRDSYEQYF.

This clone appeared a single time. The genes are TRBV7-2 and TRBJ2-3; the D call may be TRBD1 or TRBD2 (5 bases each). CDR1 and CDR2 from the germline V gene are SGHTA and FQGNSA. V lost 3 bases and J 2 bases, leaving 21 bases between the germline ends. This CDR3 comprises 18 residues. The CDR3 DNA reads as TGTGCCAGCAGCTTTGGGTGGTGGTCGGGGCGCTCCACAGATACGCAGTATTTT. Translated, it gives CASSFGWWSGRSTDTQYF.

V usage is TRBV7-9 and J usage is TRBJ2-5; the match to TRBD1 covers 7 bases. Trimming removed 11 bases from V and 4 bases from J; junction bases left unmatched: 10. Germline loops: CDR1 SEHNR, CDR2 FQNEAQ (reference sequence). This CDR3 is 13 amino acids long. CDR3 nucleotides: TGTGCCTCTGACAGGGCGTTGGGAGAGACCCAGTACTTC. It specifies CASDRALGETQYF.

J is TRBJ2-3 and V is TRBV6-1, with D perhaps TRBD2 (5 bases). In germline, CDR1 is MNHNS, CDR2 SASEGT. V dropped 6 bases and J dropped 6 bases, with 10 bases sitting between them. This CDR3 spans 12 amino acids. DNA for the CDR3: TGTGCCAGCAGCCTTGGGGAGGATACGCAGTATTTT. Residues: CASSLGEDTQYF.

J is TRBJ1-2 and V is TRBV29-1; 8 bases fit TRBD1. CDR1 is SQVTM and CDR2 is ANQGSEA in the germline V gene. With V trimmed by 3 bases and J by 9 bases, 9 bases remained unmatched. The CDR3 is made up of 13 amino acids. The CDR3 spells CSVDGQGEGRYTF. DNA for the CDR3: TGCAGCGTTGATGGACAGGGCGAGGGGCGCTACACCTTC.

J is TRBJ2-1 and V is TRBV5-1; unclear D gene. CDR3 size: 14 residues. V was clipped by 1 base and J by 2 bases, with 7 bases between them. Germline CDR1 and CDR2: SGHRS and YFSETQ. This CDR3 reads CASSLQTPYNEQFF. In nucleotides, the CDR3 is TGCGCCAGCAGCTTGCAAACGCCCTACAATGAGCAGTTCTTC.

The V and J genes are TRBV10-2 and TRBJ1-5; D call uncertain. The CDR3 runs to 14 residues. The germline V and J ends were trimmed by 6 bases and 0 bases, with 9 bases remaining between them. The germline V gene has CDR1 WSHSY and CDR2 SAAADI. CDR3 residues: CASREQYSNQPQHF. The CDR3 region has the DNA TGCGCCAGCAGGGAGCAGTATAGCAATCAGCCCCAGCATTTT.

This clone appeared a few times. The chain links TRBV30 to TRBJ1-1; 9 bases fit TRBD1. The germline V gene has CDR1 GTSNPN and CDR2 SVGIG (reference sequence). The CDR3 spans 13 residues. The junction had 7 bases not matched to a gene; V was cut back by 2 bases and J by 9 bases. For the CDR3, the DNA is TGTGCCTGGAGTCCACTGGGACAGGGAAAAGCTTTCTTT. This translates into CAWSPLGQGKAFF. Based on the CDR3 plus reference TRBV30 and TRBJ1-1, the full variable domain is SQTIHQWPATLVQPVGSPLSLECTVEGTSNPNLYWYRQAAGRGLQLLFYSVGIGQISSEVPQNLSASRPQDRQFILSSKKLLLSDSGFYLCAWSPLGQGKAFFGQGTRLTVV.

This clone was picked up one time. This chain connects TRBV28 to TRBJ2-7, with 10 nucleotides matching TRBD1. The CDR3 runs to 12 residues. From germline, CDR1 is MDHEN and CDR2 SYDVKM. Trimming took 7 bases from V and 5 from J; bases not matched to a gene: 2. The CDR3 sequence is CASTGTGDEQYF. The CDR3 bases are TGTGCCAGCACCGGGACAGGGGACGAGCAGTACTTC. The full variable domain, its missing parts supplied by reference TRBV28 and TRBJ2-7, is DVKVTQSSRYLVKRTGEKVFLECVQDMDHENMFWYRQDPGLGLRLIYFSYDVKMKEKGDIPEGYSVSREKKERFSLILESASTNQTSMYLCASTGTGDEQYFGPGTRLTVT.

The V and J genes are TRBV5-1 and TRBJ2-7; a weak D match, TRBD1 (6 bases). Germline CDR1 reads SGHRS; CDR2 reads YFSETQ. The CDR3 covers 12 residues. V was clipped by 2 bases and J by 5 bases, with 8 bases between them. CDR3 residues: CASSFGTNEQYF. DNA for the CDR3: TGCGCCAGCAGCTTCGGGACAAACGAGCAGTACTTC.

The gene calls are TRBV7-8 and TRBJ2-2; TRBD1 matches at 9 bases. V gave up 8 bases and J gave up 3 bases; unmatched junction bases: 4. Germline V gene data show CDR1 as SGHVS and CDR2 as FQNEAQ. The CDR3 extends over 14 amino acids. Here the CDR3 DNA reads TGTGCCAGCCACAGGGGGCAGTACACCGGGGAGCTGTTTTTT. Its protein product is CASHRGQYTGELFF.

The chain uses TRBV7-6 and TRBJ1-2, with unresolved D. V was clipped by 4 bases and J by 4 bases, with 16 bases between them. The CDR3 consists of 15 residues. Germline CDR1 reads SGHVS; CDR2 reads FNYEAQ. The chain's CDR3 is CASSSLGSRLYGYTF. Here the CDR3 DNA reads TGTGCCAGCAGCTCACTGGGAAGTCGACTCTATGGCTACACCTTC.

The chain's CDR3 is CASSDERRVPYGYTF. Here the CDR3 DNA reads TGTGCCAGCAGTGATGAGAGGAGGGTCCCCTATGGCTACACCTTC. The chain recombines TRBV6-1 with TRBJ1-2; the D is unclear. Germline CDR1 is MNHNS and CDR2 is SASEGT. V lost 3 bases, J lost 4 bases, and 15 bases lay in between. The CDR3 is 15 amino acids.

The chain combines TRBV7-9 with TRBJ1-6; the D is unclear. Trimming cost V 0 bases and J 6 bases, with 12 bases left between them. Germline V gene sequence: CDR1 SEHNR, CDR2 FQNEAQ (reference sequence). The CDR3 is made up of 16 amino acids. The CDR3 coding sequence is TGTGCCAGCAGCTTAGCAGGAGGGCCCCTTAATTCACCCCTCCACTTT. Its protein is CASSLAGGPLNSPLHF.

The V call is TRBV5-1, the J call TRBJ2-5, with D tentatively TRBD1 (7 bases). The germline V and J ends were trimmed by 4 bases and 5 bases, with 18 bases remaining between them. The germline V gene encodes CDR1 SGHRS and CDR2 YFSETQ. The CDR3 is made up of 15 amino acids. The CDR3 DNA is TGCGCCAGCAGCCCAAAGACAGGGAGGAAGGAGACCCAGTACTTC. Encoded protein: CASSPKTGRKETQYF.

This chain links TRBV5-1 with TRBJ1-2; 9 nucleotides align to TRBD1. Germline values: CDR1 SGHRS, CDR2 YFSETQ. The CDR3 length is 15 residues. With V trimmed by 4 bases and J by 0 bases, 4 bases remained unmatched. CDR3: CASSVRDRANYGYTF. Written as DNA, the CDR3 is TGCGCCAGCAGCGTCCGGGACAGGGCTAACTATGGCTACACCTTC.

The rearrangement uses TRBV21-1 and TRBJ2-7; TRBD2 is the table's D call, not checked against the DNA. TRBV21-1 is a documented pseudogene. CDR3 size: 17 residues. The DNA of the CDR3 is TGTGCCAGCAGCGAACCCCCCGCGGGGGACTTAAGCTACGAGCAGTACTTC. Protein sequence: CASSEPPAGDLSYEQYF.

The CDR3 nucleotides are TGTGCCAGCAGTTTATTTGCGGCAGGGTGGGAGCAGTACTTC. It encodes CASSLFAAGWEQYF. The chain uses TRBV28 and TRBJ2-7, with D perhaps matching TRBD1 (5 bases). The CDR3 has 14 amino acids. Per germline, CDR1 MDHEN and CDR2 SYDVKM. Trimming stripped 1 base from V and 7 bases from J, with 14 bases between.